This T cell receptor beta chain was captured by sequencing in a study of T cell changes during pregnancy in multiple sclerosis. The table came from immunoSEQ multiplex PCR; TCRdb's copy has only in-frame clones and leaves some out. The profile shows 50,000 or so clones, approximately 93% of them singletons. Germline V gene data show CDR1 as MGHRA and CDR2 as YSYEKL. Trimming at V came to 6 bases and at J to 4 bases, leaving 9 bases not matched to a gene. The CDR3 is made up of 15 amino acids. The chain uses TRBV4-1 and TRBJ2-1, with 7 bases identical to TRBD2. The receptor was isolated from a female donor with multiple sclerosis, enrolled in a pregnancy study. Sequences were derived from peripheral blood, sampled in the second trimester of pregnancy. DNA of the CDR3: TGCGCCAGCAGGATTACTAGCGATGGGTACAATGAGCAGTTCTTC. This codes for CASRITSDGYNEQFF.